This T cell receptor beta chain appears in the sequencing data of a study of T-cell memory formation after mild COVID-19. Study in general: TCR clusters showed largely donor specificity.

As for this clonotype: Antigen: not known.

CDR3 length: 15 residues. Germline V CDR1 and CDR2: MNHEY, SVGAGI. The V and J ends lost 2 bases and 5 bases respectively, with 16 bases between them. The authors produced TCR alpha and TCR beta cDNA libraries with sample barcodes and UMIs by 5'RACE using constant-segment primers. Using its own MiXCR run on the 5' RACE reads, TCRdb lists one record per CDR3 protein. Seen here are 200,000 to 300,000 distinct CDR3 sequences, over 15% observed once, and the top ten hold 2% to 2.5%. Overall study results and limits: Most CD4+ clones that shrank were in CM and EM, while CD8+ ones turned up in EMRA. Cross-reactive memory appears to have joined, as suggested by some responding clones showing up in pre-infection memory.

This chain uses TRBV6-5 with TRBJ2-7; weak D call: TRBD1 (5 bases). This TCR came from an adult woman who had mild COVID-19 (a few samples of this study predate the infection). Cell type and time point are not known. Sequencing used PBMCs or a T cell subset sorted from them (not recorded which). CDR3 protein: CASSYRAGYGDEQYF. CDR3 in DNA: TGTGCCAGCAGTTACAGGGCAGGGTACGGCGACGAGCAGTACTTC.